These 21 T cell receptor beta chains originate from one sample sequenced in a study of blood T cells in healthy people across ages. PCR was performed a second time for roughly 7 to 11 cycles using a sample-barcoded 5' primer and a J-beta primer mix. One entry per CDR3 protein, called by TCRdb with MiXCR from the 5' RACE reads. The table lists around 900,000 distinct CDR3 sequences, roughly 26% of them singletons. What was sequenced was blood. These receptors all stem from a woman of 80 years or more in good health.

The chain links TRBV24-1 to TRBJ2-3; TRBD1 matches at 7 bases. V lost 4 bases to trimming and J lost 0 bases; unmatched junction nucleotides: 9. The CDR3 loop spans 17 amino acids. Looked up from germline, CDR1 is KGHDR and CDR2 is SFDVKD. DNA for the CDR3: TGTGCCACCAGTGAGCCGTTTCTCAGGGGGAGCACAGATACGCAGTATTTT. Amino acids: CATSEPFLRGSTDTQYF.

This clonotype appeared many times. The chain employs TRBV5-1 and TRBJ2-7, with a tentative D call TRBD1 (6 bases). V was cut by 0 bases and J by 7 bases, with 14 bases left in between. CDR3 length: 14 amino acids. The germline CDR1 and CDR2 sequences are SGHRS and YFSETQ. CDR3 DNA: TGCGCCAGCAGCTTGGAATGGCAGGGGATAGAGCAGTACTTC. It is translated as CASSLEWQGIEQYF.

Only a few counts were recorded for this clonotype. The genes are TRBV6-6 and TRBJ1-5, with 7 bases identical to TRBD1. Trimming at V came to 7 bases and at J to 3 bases, leaving 9 bases not matched to a gene. The CDR3 has 15 amino acids. Germline values: CDR1 MNHNY, CDR2 SVGAGI (reference sequence). CDR3 in amino acids: CASNKGGQVNQPQHF. The CDR3 DNA sequence: TGTGCCAGCAATAAAGGGGGCCAGGTCAATCAGCCCCAGCATTTT.

The table lists this clonotype with many counts. The chain couples TRBV4-3 to TRBJ1-2; TRBD1 is a possible D gene (5 bases). This CDR3 region has 16 residues. Germline CDR1 reads LGHNA; CDR2 reads YSLEER. Between the trimmed V and J ends, which lost 0 bases and 5 bases, there was a span of 16 bases. Here the CDR3 DNA reads TGCGCCAGCAGCCAAGATCGGGGGACGGCGGGGTATGGCTACACCTTC. Translating gives CASSQDRGTAGYGYTF.

The V gene is TRBV25-1, the J gene TRBJ1-5, with TRBD1 matching 9 bases. The germline V gene encodes CDR1 MGHDK and CDR2 SYGVNS. Trimming cost V 8 bases and J 2 bases; bases outside gene matches: 19. The CDR3 consists of 19 residues. The DNA for the CDR3 is TGTGCCAGCGACAGGCACTTCGGACAGGGGAAGAATGGCAATCAGCCCCAGCATTTT. Protein product: CASDRHFGQGKNGNQPQHF.

V is TRBV12-3 or TRBV12-4 and J is TRBJ1-1; the D gene is possibly TRBD1 (6 bases). The CDR3 runs 15 residues. V lost 4 bases and J lost 3, with 15 bases in between. CDR3 in amino acids: CASSSDTGIHTEAFF. CDR3 sequence (DNA): TGTGCCAGCAGTTCCGATACAGGGATCCACACTGAAGCTTTCTTT.

This clonotype was counted ten times or more. The chain carries TRBV20-1 and TRBJ2-5; no reliable D call. Germline V gives CDR1 DFQATT, CDR2 SNEGSKA (reference sequence). The length of the CDR3 is 11 residues. V was trimmed by 3 bases and J by 5 bases, leaving 7 bases between them. Here the CDR3 DNA reads TGCAGTGCTAGTTGGCTGGAGACCCAGTACTTC. Amino acids: CSASWLETQYF.

This clonotype occurred many times. The chain uses TRBV20-1 and TRBJ2-4; tentatively, D is TRBD1 (5 bases). This CDR3 contains 15 residues. CDR1 and CDR2 from the germline V gene are DFQATT and SNEGSKA (reference sequence). V was cut by 2 bases and J by 1 base, with 12 bases left in between. CDR3 protein: CSARSQGIAKNIQYF. The CDR3 bases are TGCAGTGCTAGATCCCAGGGTATTGCCAAAAACATTCAGTACTTC.

This clonotype was found a few times. The chain carries TRBV20-1 and TRBJ1-2; weak D call: TRBD1 (5 bases). This CDR3 spans 15 amino acids. V was clipped by 6 bases and J by 4 bases, with 21 bases between them. The germline CDR1 and CDR2 sequences are DFQATT and SNEGSKA (reference sequence). The CDR3 coding sequence is TGCAGTGCCACTCTGGGGCAGGGAGGGACCTATGGCTACACCTTC. This translates into CSATLGQGGTYGYTF.

This clonotype has at least ten counts. V usage is TRBV7-2 and J usage is TRBJ1-5, with TRBD1 identical over 7 bases. Germline loops: CDR1 SGHTA, CDR2 FQGNSA. V dropped 1 base and J dropped 7; count of bases not matched to a gene: 1. The CDR3 runs 13 residues. The CDR3 here is CASSLEGAQPQHF. CDR3 DNA sequence: TGTGCCAGCAGCTTAGAGGGGGCCCAGCCCCAGCATTTT.

Remarks on this clonotype: This may arise from a read error, as a much more abundant clone is one base away. This chain links TRBV12-1 with TRBJ2-3; the DNA was not used to check the table's D call, TRBD1. TRBV12-1 is marked as a pseudogene. The CDR3 sequence is 17 residues long. The CDR3 loop is CAGSLWTGLGFGDTQYF. The CDR3 region has the DNA TGTGCCGGCAGCCTCTGGACAGGGTTGGGTTTCGGGGATACGCAGTATTTT.

As regards this clonotype: A much larger clonotype is one base distant, so this may be a read error. V is TRBV4-3 and J is TRBJ1-2; TRBD1 matches 7 bases. Germline trimming cut 1 base from V and 1 base from J; bases unmatched to any gene: 9. The CDR3 length is 17 residues. CDR1 and CDR2 from the germline V gene are LGHNA and YSLEER. The DNA for the CDR3 is TGCGCCAGCAGCCAAGGTCATTGGACAGGCAGTAACTATGGCTACACCTTC. Translating gives CASSQGHWTGSNYGYTF.

The sample holds one count of this clonotype. J is TRBJ2-2 and V is TRBV3-1; a weak D match, TRBD2 (6 bases). This CDR3 contains 13 residues. V was trimmed by 2 bases and J by 6 bases, leaving 7 bases between them. Germline-derived CDR1 and CDR2 are LGHDT and YNNKEL (reference sequence). This CDR3 is CASSQPGAGELFF. The CDR3 region has the DNA TGTGCCAGCAGCCAACCGGGAGCCGGGGAGCTGTTTTTT.

The V call is TRBV5-1, the J call TRBJ2-7; a possible D gene is TRBD1 (6 bases). The ends were cut back, 2 bases at V and 7 bases at J, with 16 bases in the middle. Per the germline V gene, CDR1 is SGHRS and CDR2 is YFSETQ. The CDR3 totals 14 residues. The CDR3 is CASSFGGLYNEQYF. The CDR3 nucleotides are TGCGCCAGCAGCTTTGGGGGCTTATACAATGAGCAGTACTTC.

This clonotype has more than one count but fewer than ten. V and J are TRBV20-1 and TRBJ1-5; D unclear. Trimming pared 3 bases from V and 0 bases from J, leaving 12 bases between. Germline CDR1 and CDR2: DFQATT and SNEGSKA (reference sequence). The CDR3 runs 15 residues. DNA of the CDR3: TGCAGTGCTAGTGGACTGACCCCTAGCAATCAGCCCCAGCATTTT. Translation: CSASGLTPSNQPQHF.

Many counts were recorded for this clonotype. J is TRBJ2-5 and V is TRBV6-4; D remains ambiguous. The last part of the DNA fits TRBJ2-7 better; the J call may be wrong. Germline values: CDR1 MRHNA, CDR2 SNTAGT. This CDR3 comprises 13 residues. The CDR3 loop is CASSWIRDHEQYF. CDR3 nucleotides: TGTGCCAGCAGTTGGATTAGAGATCACGAGCAGTACTTC.

On this clonotype: A much more abundant neighbour one base away suggests this may be a read error. V is TRBV20-1 and J is TRBJ1-2; unclear D gene. V lost 6 bases and J lost 6, with 14 bases in between. CDR1 DFQATT and CDR2 SNEGSKA come from the germline V gene (reference sequence). The CDR3 consists of 12 residues. The CDR3 reads CSASGTSHGYTF. The DNA of the CDR3 is TGCAGTGCCTCCGGTACCTCCCATGGCTACACCTTC.

A note on this clonotype: An end of the junction differs from the germline gene, which may be a read error. The genes are TRBV7-2 and TRBJ2-7; no definite D call. The CDR3 consists of 11 residues. CDR1 and CDR2 from the germline V gene are SGHTA and FQGNSA. The CDR3 sequence: CASSFSYERYF. Here the CDR3 DNA reads TGTGCCAGCAGCTTTAGCTACGAGCGGTACTTC.

This clonotype has a handful of counts. The V call is TRBV14, the J call TRBJ2-2, with TRBD1 as a possible D gene (6 bases). The germline V and J ends were trimmed by 3 bases and 3 bases, with 8 bases remaining between them. CDR3 length equals 14 residues. CDR1 is SGHDN, CDR2 FVKESK, per germline. The CDR3 spells CASSQGHYTGELFF. The DNA for the CDR3 is TGTGCCAGCAGCCAGGGACACTACACCGGGGAGCTGTTTTTT.

This chain connects TRBV7-9 to TRBJ1-2; 8 nucleotides agree with TRBD1. V dropped 3 bases and J dropped 8; count of bases not matched to a gene: 5. The CDR3 length is 13 residues. Germline V gene data show CDR1 as SEHNR and CDR2 as FQNEAQ (reference sequence). The CDR3 coding sequence is TGTGCCAGCAGCTTCACCAGGGGGCAGGGCTACACCTTC. Translation gives CASSFTRGQGYTF.

Comments on this clonotype: This may be a read error, as it is one base from a much larger clone. The chain is built from TRBV9 and TRBJ2-3, with a weak D call TRBD2 (5 bases). Trimming stripped 4 bases from V and 0 bases from J, with 9 bases between. Looked up from germline, CDR1 is SGDLS and CDR2 is YYNGEE. The CDR3 covers 14 residues. The CDR3 DNA follows: TGTGCCAGCAGCACGCGGGTTAGCACAGATACGCAGTATTTT. It specifies CASSTRVSTDTQYF.